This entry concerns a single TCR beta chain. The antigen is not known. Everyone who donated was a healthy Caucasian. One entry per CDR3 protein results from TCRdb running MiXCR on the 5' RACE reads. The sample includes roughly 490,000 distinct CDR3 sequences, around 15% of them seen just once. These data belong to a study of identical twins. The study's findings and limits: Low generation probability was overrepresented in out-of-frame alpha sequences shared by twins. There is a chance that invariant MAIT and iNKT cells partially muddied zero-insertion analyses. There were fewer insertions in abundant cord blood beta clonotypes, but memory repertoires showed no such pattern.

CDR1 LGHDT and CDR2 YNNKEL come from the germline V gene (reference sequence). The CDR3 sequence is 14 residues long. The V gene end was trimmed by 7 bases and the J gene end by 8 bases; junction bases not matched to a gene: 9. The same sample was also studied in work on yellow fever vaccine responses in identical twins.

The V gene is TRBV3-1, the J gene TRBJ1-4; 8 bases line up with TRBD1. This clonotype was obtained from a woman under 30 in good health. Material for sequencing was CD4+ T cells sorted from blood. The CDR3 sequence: CASTADRVGEKLFF. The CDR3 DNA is TGTGCCAGCACCGCGGACAGGGTAGGGGAAAAACTGTTTTTT.